This T cell receptor beta chain was captured by sequencing in a study of CD8 T cells in ankylosing spondylitis. Looked up from germline, CDR1 is MDHEN and CDR2 is SYDVKM. V gave up 8 bases and J gave up 8 bases; unmatched junction bases: 9. This CDR3 is 14 amino acids long. Generation of TCR beta libraries employed quantitative 5'-RACE incorporating molecular barcodes. MiXCR, applied by TCRdb to the 5' RACE reads, yields one record per CDR3 protein. The repertoire holds fewer than 750,000 distinct CDR3 sequences, with under 20% as singletons. As concerns this clonotype: Its antigen remains unknown.

General study findings and limits: Among TCR beta sequences, a motif of eight highly homologous variants appeared characteristic of ankylosing spondylitis blood. Matched ankylosing spondylitis synovial fluid reportedly showed significant enrichment of disease-linked clones. Within peripheral blood, clones linked to disease were CD8+ and relatively rare.

Sequencing input: blood, either unsorted or a sorted T cell fraction (not recorded which). This clonotype originated in a male donor with ankylosing spondylitis. The J gene is TRBJ1-1, the V gene TRBV28; TRBD1 matches at 12 bases. Written as DNA, the CDR3 is TGTGCCAGCCAGCCGGGACAGGGGGCGCGGGAAGCTTTCTTT. It translates to CASQPGQGAREAFF.